Listed below are T cell receptor beta chains from one sample, sequenced in a study of CD8 T cells in ankylosing spondylitis. TCRdb reanalysed the 5' RACE reads using MiXCR and keeps one entry per CDR3 protein. In the table there are under 950,000 distinct CDR3 sequences, roughly 19% of which are singletons. Input material: blood, either unsorted or a sorted T cell fraction (not recorded which). All receptors come from a male donor with ankylosing spondylitis. The CDR3 runs from the conserved cysteine through the conserved F or W. The D gene is left open where the match is weak. The size field is filled for only some rows; it gives once, few, many or a size class.

cdr3_nt	cdr3_aa	v_call	d_call	clone_size	j_call
TGTGCCAGCAGCTCCTCTGGGGCGGGGGCCTACAATGAGCAGTTCTTC	CASSSSGAGAYNEQFF	TRBV7-9	TRBD2	few	TRBJ2-1
TGTGCCAGCAGTTTATCAGGGGCCTACGAGCAGTACTTC	CASSLSGAYEQYF	TRBV12-3/TRBV12-4	-	many	TRBJ2-7
TGTGCCAGCAGTGGGACTAGCGGGAGGGTAGGTGAGCAGTTCTTC	CASSGTSGRVGEQFF	TRBV2	TRBD2	few	TRBJ2-1
TGCAGCGTTGGGGAAGTAGCGGGAGAGACCCAGTACTTC	CSVGEVAGETQYF	TRBV29-1	TRBD2	-	TRBJ2-5
TGTGCCAGCAGCTTGTCCCTGCGAGGAATGGTCCACTCCTACAATGAGCAGTTCTTC	CASSLSLRGMVHSYNEQFF	TRBV11-2	-	-	TRBJ2-1
TGTGCCAGCAGCCAAGGTCAGGGATTATCCTACAATGAGCAGTTCTTC	CASSQGQGLSYNEQFF	TRBV14	-	few	TRBJ2-1
TGTGCCAGCAGCCAAGAACCGCAGCTAGCCAAAAACATTCAGTACTTC	CASSQEPQLAKNIQYF	TRBV4-2	-	-	TRBJ2-4
TGTGCCGGCAGCGTAAGTGCCAGGATCCAACAGGGCGGAGACTATGGCTACACCTTC	CAGSVSARIQQGGDYGYTF	TRBV9	-	-	TRBJ1-2
TGCGCCAGCAGCTTGGAAGGAGGGCAAAATCAGCCCCAGCATTTT	CASSLEGGQNQPQHF	TRBV5-1	-	few	TRBJ1-5
TGTGCCAGCAGCTTAGGGTATGGGGCCCTCTCCTACGAGCAGTACTTC	CASSLGYGALSYEQYF	TRBV11-2	-	-	TRBJ2-7
TGCGCCAGCAGCCAAGATCACGGGACAGGGGGCTACAATGAGCAGTTCTTC	CASSQDHGTGGYNEQFF	TRBV4-3	TRBD1	many	TRBJ2-1
TGCAGCGTTGCCGGACTAGCGGGAGACAATGAGCAGTTCTTC	CSVAGLAGDNEQFF	TRBV29-1	TRBD2	-	TRBJ2-1
TGTGCCATAGAGACAGGGGGCCCCTACGAGCAGTACTTC	CAIETGGPYEQYF	TRBV15	TRBD1	-	TRBJ2-7
TGTGCCAGCAGCTTCGGGTATCGCTGGGGAGGGAACTATGGCTACACCTTC	CASSFGYRWGGNYGYTF	TRBV5-6	-	many	TRBJ1-2
TGTGCCAGCAATGGCTACACCTTC	CASNGYTF	TRBV2	-	few	TRBJ1-2
TGTGCCAGCAGTTTATTTTTAGCGGAGATGGCCAGGGAGCAGTACTTC	CASSLFLAEMAREQYF	TRBV28	-	-	TRBJ2-7
TGCAGTGCCCCCCGAAGTGAAGCGAACACTGAAGCTTTCTTT	CSAPRSEANTEAFF	TRBV20-1	-	few	TRBJ1-1
TGTGCCAGCAGCTTAGATTGGAGGACCGGGTATGAGCAGTTCTTC	CASSLDWRTGYEQFF	TRBV7-2	-	few	TRBJ2-1
TGTGCCAGCAGTACCAGCAGGTCCCTCGGCAATCAGCCCCAGCATTTT	CASSTSRSLGNQPQHF	TRBV12-3/TRBV12-4	-	many	TRBJ1-5
TGTGCCACCAGTCGTCTAGCGGGAAGCTCCTACAATGAGCAGTTCTTC	CATSRLAGSSYNEQFF	TRBV24-1	TRBD2	-	TRBJ2-1
TGTGCCAGCAGTGAAGCGTTAGGACAGAACACTGAAGCTTTCTTT	CASSEALGQNTEAFF	TRBV2	-	-	TRBJ1-1
TGCAGTGCTGCCGCTAGGGGAAGAAATCTGTACGAGCAGTACTTC	CSAAARGRNLYEQYF	TRBV20-1	-	-	TRBJ2-7
TGTGCCAGCAGTTACTCGAGGGGGCGTACTGAAGCTTTCTTT	CASSYSRGRTEAFF	TRBV6-5	TRBD1	-	TRBJ1-1
TGTGCCACCAGCAGAGGTAGAAGGGGTCTGGAGACTAATGAAAAACTGTTTTTT	CATSRGRRGLETNEKLFF	TRBV15	-	-	TRBJ1-4
TGTGCCAGCGGACGACCCGCTGAAGAAACAGGGGTCTATGGCTACACCTTC	CASGRPAEETGVYGYTF	TRBV7-2	TRBD1	-	TRBJ1-2
TGTGCCTGGAGTTCCCAGGGAAGATACGAGCAGTACTTC	CAWSSQGRYEQYF	TRBV30	-	-	TRBJ2-7
TGTGCCAGCAGCTTCCAAGCGGGGGGGTTCGATGAGCAGTTCTTC	CASSFQAGGFDEQFF	TRBV5-6	TRBD2	few	TRBJ2-1
TGCAGTGCCCGGACAGGGTTCATGAACACTGAAGCTTTCTTT	CSARTGFMNTEAFF	TRBV20-1	TRBD1	many	TRBJ1-1
TGCGCCAGCAGCAAGACCCTCGGAGGGTCCTACGAGCAGTACTTC	CASSKTLGGSYEQYF	TRBV5-1	-	-	TRBJ2-7
TGTGCCAGCAGCAAGGGACTCTACAACACTGAAGCTTTCTTT	CASSKGLYNTEAFF	TRBV3-1	-	few	TRBJ1-1
TGTGCCAGCAGCACCGAGACTAGCGATAAAGAGACCCAGTACTTC	CASSTETSDKETQYF	TRBV21-1	-	few	TRBJ2-5
TGTGCCAGCAGTTACACGGGACAGGCAGGTGGAAACACCATATATTTT	CASSYTGQAGGNTIYF	TRBV6-5	TRBD1	few	TRBJ1-3
TGTGCCAGCAGCCGACAATTCAATGAGCAGTTCTTC	CASSRQFNEQFF	TRBV3-1	-	-	TRBJ2-1
TGTGCCAGCTCCCCAGAAATTATTGGAGGACCCACCGGGGAGCTGTTTTTT	CASSPEIIGGPTGELFF	TRBV18	-	few	TRBJ2-2
TGTGCCAGCAGTTTAAATACCCAGTCAGATACGCAGTATTTT	CASSLNTQSDTQYF	TRBV28	-	-	TRBJ2-3
TGCAGTGCCCTGGCATACACTGAAGCTTTCTTT	CSALAYTEAFF	TRBV20-1	-	once	TRBJ1-1
TGTGCCAGCAGTCCCAGGGAGCGGGAGGGAAATGAGCAGTTCTTC	CASSPREREGNEQFF	TRBV3-1	TRBD2	few	TRBJ2-1
TGCGCCAGCAGCAGGGACAGCCCTAATGAAAAACTGTTTTTT	CASSRDSPNEKLFF	TRBV5-1	TRBD1	few	TRBJ1-4
TGTGCCAGCAGCCGCCCGGGACTAGCGGGAGGAGGGGATACGCAGTATTTT	CASSRPGLAGGGDTQYF	TRBV12-3/TRBV12-4	TRBD2	few	TRBJ2-3
TGTGCCAGCCAGACAGGGTCCACTGAAGCTTTCTTT	CASQTGSTEAFF	TRBV6-5	TRBD1	-	TRBJ1-1
TGTGCCAGCAGCCGTCGGACTAGCGGGACAGGGTTGTCGGAGACCCAGTACTTC	CASSRRTSGTGLSETQYF	TRBV12-3/TRBV12-4	TRBD2	few	TRBJ2-5
TGCGCCAGCAGCTGGGGACAGGGACTAGCGGGGGTTCAGCAGTTCTTC	CASSWGQGLAGVQQFF	TRBV5-1	TRBD2	many	TRBJ2-1
TGTGCCAGCAAGAGGGGGGGAGGGCCTCCCAATGAGCAGTTCTTC	CASKRGGGPPNEQFF	TRBV27	-	-	TRBJ2-1
TGTGCCAGCTCACCGGGAGGACTAGCGGGCGTGAGCTCCTACGAGCAGTACTTC	CASSPGGLAGVSSYEQYF	TRBV18	TRBD2	-	TRBJ2-7
TGTGCCAGCAGCGGGACAGGGAGAAAGACCGGGGAGCTGTTTTTT	CASSGTGRKTGELFF	TRBV7-9	TRBD1	few	TRBJ2-2
TGTGCCAGCAGCTTAGCCCATTTGGGCTCCTACAATGAGCAGTTCTTC	CASSLAHLGSYNEQFF	TRBV7-2	-	-	TRBJ2-1
TGTGCCACCAGCGGGAGGCAGGGGGGCTCTGGAAACACCATATATTTT	CATSGRQGGSGNTIYF	TRBV15	TRBD1	few	TRBJ1-3
TGCGCCAGCCGTAGCACAGGGGACGGCTACGAGCAGTACTTC	CASRSTGDGYEQYF	TRBV5-1	TRBD1	-	TRBJ2-7